A single sample is the source of the 31 T cell receptor beta chains below, sequenced in a study of a mutant IDH1 vaccine in newly diagnosed glioma. Using immunoSEQ multiplex PCR, the repertoire was profiled, and TCRdb retains in-frame clones only, with some absent. The sample contains about 54,000 clones, approximately 81% of which appear only once. Time point indicated: week 35, safety follow-up. Mutant IDH1 20-mer peptide, at 300 ug, made up each vaccine dose, with topical imiquimod. No antigens are known for them. The source material was PBMCs, sampled from a glioma patient whose treatment included an IDH1 peptide vaccine. The receptors here all came from a young woman with glioma.

The V gene is TRBV4-1, the J gene TRBJ1-1; D is unclear. The CDR3 spans 12 residues. Between the trimmed V and J ends, which lost 3 bases and 3 bases, there was a span of 5 bases. The germline V gene has CDR1 MGHRA and CDR2 YSYEKL. Here the CDR3 DNA reads TGCGCCAGCAGCCACCCGGACACTGAAGCTTTCTTT. It translates to CASSHPDTEAFF.

The chain joins TRBV6-4 to TRBJ2-2; tentatively, D is TRBD1 (6 bases). The CDR3 is made up of 16 amino acids. V was trimmed by 0 bases and J by 3 bases, leaving 11 bases between them. Looked up from germline, CDR1 is MRHNA and CDR2 is SNTAGT. CDR3: CASSDSARGDTGELFF. For the CDR3, the DNA is TGTGCCAGCAGTGACTCGGCCAGGGGTGACACCGGGGAGCTGTTTTTT.

The chain couples TRBV11-2 to TRBJ2-7; 9 bases are shared with TRBD2. V dropped 6 bases and J dropped 2; count of bases not matched to a gene: 11. The CDR3 is 16 residues long. Looked up from germline, CDR1 is SGHAT and CDR2 is FQNNGV. In nucleotides, the CDR3 is TGTGCCAGCAGAAGCCCGCGGACTAGCGTGCCCTACGAGCAGTACTTC. Protein product: CASRSPRTSVPYEQYF. Looking up the rest from reference TRBV11-2 and TRBJ2-7 gives the full variable domain: EAGVAQSPRYKIIEKRQSVAFWCNPISGHATLYWYQQILGQGPKLLIQFQNNGVVDDSQLPKDRFSAERLKGVDSTLKIQPAKLEDSAVYLCASRSPRTSVPYEQYFGPGTRLTVT.

The V call is TRBV18, the J call TRBJ2-5, with D possibly being TRBD1 (6 bases). Per germline, CDR1 KGHSH and CDR2 LQKENI. This CDR3 is 15 amino acids long. V was pared by 0 bases and J by 5 bases, with 13 bases between. DNA of the CDR3: TGTGCCAGCTCACCACCGCTGGGGGCTGGGGAGACCCAGTACTTC. This codes for CASSPPLGAGETQYF.

The gene calls are TRBV6-6 and TRBJ2-7; D unresolved. The CDR3 is 14 amino acids. V was shortened by 0 bases and J by 0 bases, with 6 bases between the two germline ends. Germline V lookup: CDR1 MNHNY, CDR2 SVGAGI (reference sequence). The CDR3 region is CASSYSGNSYEQYF. Written as DNA, the CDR3 is TGTGCCAGCAGTTACTCCGGCAACTCCTACGAGCAGTACTTC.

This rearrangement joins TRBV11-3 to TRBJ2-1, with TRBD2 identical over 9 bases. The CDR3 sequence is 15 residues long. After removal of 8 bases from V and 0 bases from J, the junction contained 5 bases not matched to a gene. Germline V CDR1 and CDR2: SGHNT, YENEEA. DNA of the CDR3: TGTGCCAGCGTAGCGGGAGTTGGCTCCTACAATGAGCAGTTCTTC. Translated: CASVAGVGSYNEQFF. Full variable domain (missing parts from reference TRBV11-3 and TRBJ2-1): EAGVVQSPRYKIIEKKQPVAFWCNPISGHNTLYWYLQNLGQGPELLIRYENEEAVDDSQLPKDRFSAERLKGVDSTLKIQPAELGDSAVYLCASVAGVGSYNEQFFGPGTRLTVL.

The sample holds one count of this clone. The V call is TRBV19, the J call TRBJ1-2; maybe TRBD1 (5 bases). V lost 4 bases, J lost 4 bases, and 16 bases lay in between. This CDR3 contains 15 residues. Per germline, CDR1 LNHDA and CDR2 SQIVND (reference sequence). For the CDR3, the DNA is TGTGCCAGTAGTAGTTCCAGTGGGGGGACCTATGGCTACACCTTC. Its protein product is CASSSSSGGTYGYTF.

V is TRBV9 and J is TRBJ2-2; the match to TRBD2 covers 10 bases. V was clipped by 4 bases and J by 5 bases; unmatched bases: 11. Germline lookup yields CDR1 SGDLS and CDR2 YYNGEE. The CDR3 length is 17 residues. The CDR3 nucleotides read TGTGCCAGCAGCTCGGCTAGCGGGAGTCTCGTTACCGGGGAGCTGTTTTTT. Translating gives CASSSASGSLVTGELFF.

The genes are TRBV7-9 and TRBJ2-7, with 13 bases fitting TRBD2. Germline V gene lookup returns CDR1 SEHNR and CDR2 FQNEAQ (reference sequence). V lost 6 bases, J lost 7 bases, and 15 bases stayed unmatched. The length of the CDR3 is 17 residues. CDR3 DNA: TGTGCCAGCAGTCCTATCCCACTAGCGGGAGGGCCGGGGGAGCAGTACTTC. Its protein product is CASSPIPLAGGPGEQYF.

The rearrangement joins TRBV2 to TRBJ2-5; weak D call: TRBD1 (5 bases). Germline V lookup: CDR1 SNHLY, CDR2 FYNNEI. The CDR3 has 13 amino acids. The V gene lost 2 bases and the J gene lost 3 bases, with 7 bases spanning the gap. CDR3 region: CASSERREETQYF. CDR3 in DNA: TGTGCCAGCAGTGAACGCAGGGAAGAGACCCAGTACTTC.

The CDR3 DNA sequence: TGCGCCAGCAGCTTAAGGCAGAATCAAGAGACCCAGTACTTC. This encodes CASSLRQNQETQYF. The rearrangement links TRBV5-1 to TRBJ2-5; no clear D. V was pared by 2 bases and J by 2 bases, with 10 bases between. The length of the CDR3 is 14 residues. CDR1 SGHRS and CDR2 YFSETQ come from the germline V gene.

The genes are TRBV5-4 and TRBJ2-5; TRBD2 might be the D (5 bases). The CDR3 totals 14 residues. V was clipped by 4 bases and J by 9 bases, with 19 bases between them. CDR1 and CDR2 from the germline V gene are SGHNT and YYREEE (reference sequence). Here the CDR3 reads CASSLMRSGGPQYF. For the CDR3, the DNA is TGTGCCAGCAGCCTCATGAGATCCGGCGGGCCCCAGTACTTC.

The chain joins TRBV7-8 to TRBJ1-4; 8 bases agree with TRBD1. CDR1 and CDR2 (germline): SGHVS, FQNEAQ. Trimming took 5 bases from V and 8 from J; bases not matched to a gene: 10. This CDR3 has 15 residues. CDR3 amino acids: CASSPRQGPVEKLFF. In DNA, the CDR3 is TGTGCCAGCAGCCCACGACAGGGGCCTGTGGAAAAACTGTTTTTT.

The gene calls are TRBV5-5 and TRBJ2-7, with D unresolved. The V gene's germline CDR1 is SGHKS and CDR2 YYEKEE (reference sequence). V shed 1 base and J shed 5 bases, with 4 bases lying between them. The CDR3 totals 11 residues. The CDR3 DNA is TGTGCCAGCAGCTTGATCGACGAGCAGTACTTC. Amino acids: CASSLIDEQYF.

The chain combines TRBV5-1 with TRBJ1-4; D gene uncertain. Germline assignment: CDR1 SGHRS and CDR2 YFSETQ. Trimming stripped 4 bases from V and 2 bases from J, with 15 bases between. CDR3 length: 16 amino acids. This chain's CDR3 is CASSLNNPGTNEKLFF. CDR3 bases: TGCGCCAGCAGCCTGAACAATCCGGGGACTAATGAAAAACTGTTTTTT.

The CDR3 here is CASSLRVQAEAFF. The DNA of the CDR3 is TGTGCCAGCAGCTTAAGGGTCCAGGCCGAAGCTTTCTTT. The chain is built from TRBV11-2 and TRBJ1-1; D is unresolved. The germline gives CDR1 SGHAT, CDR2 FQNNGV. V dropped 2 bases and J dropped 8 bases, with 12 bases sitting between them. CDR3 length equals 13 residues.

A few counts support this clone. This rearrangement joins TRBV27 to TRBJ1-2, with unresolved D. CDR3 length: 12 residues. Looked up from germline, CDR1 is MNHEY and CDR2 is SMNVEV (reference sequence). V was shortened by 2 bases and J by 4 bases, with 5 bases between the two germline ends. The CDR3, as DNA: TGTGCCAGCAGTTTAAGAGGCTATGGCTACACCTTC. It specifies CASSLRGYGYTF.

The chain is built from TRBV27 and TRBJ1-2; D not resolved. The V gene's germline CDR1 is MNHEY and CDR2 SMNVEV (reference sequence). V lost 0 bases to trimming and J lost 6 bases, with 8 bases between them. The CDR3 has 13 amino acids. The CDR3 region is CASSLSTAHGYTF. CDR3 coding DNA: TGTGCCAGCAGTTTATCGACGGCTCATGGCTACACCTTC.

About this clone itself: One junction end disagrees with the germline gene, perhaps due to a read error. This rearrangement joins TRBV7-9 to TRBJ1-1, with D uncertain. The CDR3 is 14 residues long. Germline values: CDR1 SEHNR, CDR2 FQNEAQ (reference sequence). The CDR3: CASSLAHPRTEAFF. CDR3 DNA sequence: TGTGCCAGCAGCCTAGCCCACCCGAGGACTGAAGCTTTCTTT. Full variable domain (missing parts from reference TRBV7-9 and TRBJ1-1): DTGVSQNPRHKITKRGQNVTFRCDPISEHNRLYWYRQTLGQGPEFLTYFQNEAQLEKSRLLSDRFSAERPKGSFSTLEIQRTEQGDSAMYLCASSLAHPRTEAFFGQGTRLTVV.

The chain is built from TRBV5-5 and TRBJ2-7; TRBD1 aligns across 9 bases. J was trimmed by 3 bases and V by 1 base; bases with no gene match: 2. Germline values: CDR1 SGHKS, CDR2 YYEKEE (reference sequence). This CDR3 has 14 amino acids. The CDR3 bases are TGTGCCAGCAGCTTGACAGGGGGCTTCTACGAGCAGTACTTC. Translation gives CASSLTGGFYEQYF.

The genes are TRBV7-9 and TRBJ1-2, with TRBD1 identical over 9 bases. There are 13 residues in the CDR3. Germline trimming cut 5 bases from V and 5 bases from J; bases unmatched to any gene: 3. Per germline, CDR1 SEHNR and CDR2 FQNEAQ (reference sequence). The CDR3 DNA reads TGTGCCAGCAGCACCGGGACAGGGTATGGCTACACCTTC. Translation: CASSTGTGYGYTF.

The gene calls are TRBV10-3 and TRBJ2-3; TRBD2 matches at 7 bases. V lost 5 bases and J lost 4; bases outside the gene matches: 12. The germline V gene encodes CDR1 ENHRY and CDR2 SYGVKD. CDR3 length: 16 residues. CDR3 region: CAISLGGTGDPDTQYF. In DNA form, the CDR3 reads TGTGCCATCAGTCTCGGGGGGACGGGGGACCCAGATACGCAGTATTTT.

This clone has a handful of counts. The chain has TRBV19 and TRBJ1-5, with no clear D. CDR1 is LNHDA, CDR2 SQIVND, per germline (reference sequence). The CDR3 contains 12 residues. V lost 3 bases to trimming and J lost 7 bases, with 7 bases between them. CDR3 coding DNA: TGTGCCAGTAGTATCCCCCCCCAGCCCCAGCATTTT. It translates to CASSIPPQPQHF.

V gene TRBV29-1 combines with J gene TRBJ2-3; TRBD2 matches 7 bases. V lost 7 bases and J lost 4; bases outside the gene matches: 8. Germline assignment: CDR1 SQVTM and CDR2 ANQGSEA. CDR3 length: 13 amino acids. The DNA of the CDR3 is TGCAGCGGGGGGACTACACCATCAGATACGCAGTATTTT. This codes for CSGGTTPSDTQYF.

This chain uses TRBV5-6 with TRBJ2-7; 10 bases fit TRBD1. J lost 4 bases, V lost 4 bases, and 2 bases had no gene match. The CDR3 is 13 residues long. Germline values: CDR1 SGHDT, CDR2 YYEEEE. The chain's CDR3 is CASSRQGAYEQYF. The DNA for the CDR3 is TGTGCCAGCAGCCGACAGGGGGCTTACGAGCAGTACTTC.

The V and J genes are TRBV6-1 and TRBJ1-5; a possible D gene is TRBD1 (6 bases). Trimming stripped 5 bases from V and 3 bases from J, with 14 bases between. There are 15 residues in the CDR3. Germline V gene data show CDR1 as MNHNS and CDR2 as SASEGT. The CDR3 nucleotides read TGTGCCAGCAGTCCCTCCGGACAGAACAATCAGCCCCAGCATTTT. Encoded protein: CASSPSGQNNQPQHF.

V usage is TRBV27 and J usage is TRBJ1-1; tentatively, D is TRBD1 (6 bases). V was pared by 2 bases and J by 0 bases, with 10 bases between. Germline assignment: CDR1 MNHEY and CDR2 SMNVEV (reference sequence). The CDR3 consists of 15 residues. For the CDR3, the DNA is TGTGCCAGCAGTTTAAGGACAGCCTTGAACACTGAAGCTTTCTTT. Translation gives CASSLRTALNTEAFF.

The V and J genes are TRBV6-1 and TRBJ2-7, with D perhaps matching TRBD1 (7 bases). In germline, CDR1 is MNHNS, CDR2 SASEGT. V was trimmed by 5 bases and J by 7 bases, leaving 18 bases between them. This CDR3 has 14 amino acids. The CDR3 protein is CASSYEPGGREQYF. As DNA, the CDR3 is TGTGCCAGCAGTTATGAACCAGGGGGGAGGGAGCAGTACTTC.

The chain combines TRBV6-6 with TRBJ2-7, with TRBD2 matching 11 bases. This CDR3 has 14 amino acids. In germline, CDR1 is MNHNY, CDR2 SVGAGI (reference sequence). The junction had 5 bases not matched to a gene; V was cut back by 7 bases and J by 3 bases. The CDR3 reads CASTLAGGYYEQYF. CDR3 DNA sequence: TGTGCCAGCACCTTAGCGGGAGGGTACTACGAGCAGTACTTC.

The chain recombines TRBV10-3 with TRBJ2-7; D is perhaps TRBD1 (5 bases). Germline lookup yields CDR1 ENHRY and CDR2 SYGVKD. The length of the CDR3 is 15 residues. V gave up 6 bases and J gave up 5 bases, with 20 bases separating them. In nucleotides, the CDR3 is TGTGCCATCAGCCTAGGGGTAGCCCCTAGGAACGAGCAGTACTTC. It yields the protein CAISLGVAPRNEQYF.

In this sample, this clone turned up once. The V call is TRBV5-1, the J call TRBJ2-7, with TRBD1 matching over 8 bases. From germline, CDR1 is SGHRS and CDR2 YFSETQ. The CDR3 spans 14 residues. After removal of 3 bases from V and 5 bases from J, the junction contained 7 bases not matched to a gene. The CDR3 is CASSYGQGVHEQYF. The CDR3 DNA follows: TGCGCCAGCAGCTACGGACAGGGAGTCCACGAGCAGTACTTC.